The 17 T cell receptor beta chains in this list originate from one sample, sequenced in a study of blood T cell repertoires in COVID-19 (dated by TCRdb to 2020 to 2022). The library came from the immunoSEQ multiplex PCR assay. TCRdb's version of the immuneACCESS table is confined to in-frame rearrangements and falls short of the full clone set. An unresolved V gene accounts for under half of the shortfall where checked; the remainder is of unknown origin. Present in this sample are about 320,000 clones, about nine tenths of which were seen just once. The top ten clones comprise over 4% of the sample. Sequencing was performed on PBMCs or T cells enriched from blood (not recorded which). Receptor source: a man between 60 and 70 years old who had recovered from COVID-19.

As for this clone: The junction departs from the called germline gene at one end, perhaps through a read error. The rearrangement joins TRBV11-2 to TRBJ2-7; weak D call: TRBD2 (6 bases). The CDR3 has 11 residues. The germline gives CDR1 SGHAT, CDR2 FQNNGV. In DNA form, the CDR3 reads TGTGCCAGCAGCTTCCCGGGACTTCCCGTGTTC. It codes for CASSFPGLPVF.

This clone was detected once. The chain links TRBV27 to TRBJ2-3; 7 positions match TRBD2. The V gene's germline CDR1 is MNHEY and CDR2 SMNVEV (reference sequence). Unmatched junction bases numbered 10, after V lost 4 bases and J lost 0 bases. This CDR3 spans 17 amino acids. CDR3 loop: CASSSLILAASTDTQYF. As DNA, the CDR3 is TGTGCCAGCAGTTCTCTTATCCTAGCGGCTAGCACAGATACGCAGTATTTT.

CDR3 sequence (DNA): TGTGCCAGTAAGGGACTAATCTACAATGAGCAGTTCTTC. It translates to CASKGLIYNEQFF. The J gene is TRBJ2-1, the V gene TRBV19, with 7 bases identical to TRBD2. The CDR3 contains 13 residues. The germline gives CDR1 LNHDA, CDR2 SQIVND (reference sequence). V shed 7 bases and J 3 bases; nucleotides not matched to a gene: 3.

A single count supports this clone. The V gene is TRBV3-1 (or the pseudogene TRBV3-2), the J gene TRBJ1-6, with unresolved D. This CDR3 is 15 amino acids long. Looked up from germline, CDR1 is LGHDT and CDR2 is YNNKEL (reference sequence). V lost 5 bases and J 7 bases, leaving 15 bases between the germline ends. CDR3 loop: CASSGLGRQNSPLHF. CDR3 in DNA: TGTGCCAGCAGCGGACTAGGACGGCAGAATTCACCCCTCCACTTT.

This chain connects TRBV5-1 to TRBJ1-2; TRBD1 agrees at 10 bases. This CDR3 is built from 18 residues. The junction had 17 bases not matched to a gene; V was cut back by 4 bases and J by 5 bases. Germline CDR1 reads SGHRS; CDR2 reads YFSETQ. The CDR3: CASSPGPGQGPPLYGYTF. In DNA form, the CDR3 reads TGCGCCAGCAGCCCGGGGCCGGGACAGGGGCCCCCCCTATATGGCTACACCTTC. Full variable domain (missing parts from reference TRBV5-1 and TRBJ1-2): KAGVTQTPRYLIKTRGQQVTLSCSPISGHRSVSWYQQTPGQGLQFLFEYFSETQRNKGNFPGRFSGRQFSNSRSEMNVSTLELGDSALYLCASSPGPGQGPPLYGYTFGSGTRLTVV.

This chain joins TRBV11-3 and TRBJ2-2; 7 bases fit TRBD1. Germline values: CDR1 SGHNT, CDR2 YENEEA. The CDR3 loop spans 15 amino acids. The V and J ends lost 3 bases and 6 bases, in that order; junction bases with no gene match: 7. For the CDR3, the DNA is TGTGCCAGCAGCTTCATAGGGGGCGCGCCCGGGGAGCTGTTTTTT. As protein: CASSFIGGAPGELFF.

The chain has TRBV18 and TRBJ1-3; the match to TRBD1 covers 7 bases. V lost 4 bases, J lost 1 base, and 1 base stayed unmatched. CDR3 length: 14 amino acids. Germline V lookup: CDR1 KGHSH, CDR2 LQKENI. The CDR3 nucleotides read TGTGCCAGCTCACAGGGGGCGTCTGGAAACACCATATATTTT. Amino acid sequence: CASSQGASGNTIYF.

This chain connects TRBV9 to TRBJ1-1, with TRBD1 as a possible D gene (5 bases). Trimming removed 0 bases from V and 0 bases from J, with 9 bases in between. Germline-derived CDR1 and CDR2 are SGDLS and YYNGEE. This CDR3 is 15 amino acids long. DNA of the CDR3: TGTGCCAGCAGCGTAGTCGGGGGGTTGAACACTGAAGCTTTCTTT. Translating it yields CASSVVGGLNTEAFF.

This chain uses TRBV7-2 with TRBJ2-6; D is possibly TRBD1 (6 bases). The CDR3 runs 17 residues. The germline gives CDR1 SGHTA, CDR2 FQGNSA. Trimming removed 3 bases at V and 4 bases at J, with 16 bases between. CDR3 protein: CASSLSGPQGGANVLTF. The DNA of the CDR3 is TGTGCCAGCAGCTTGTCTGGACCGCAGGGGGGGGCCAACGTCCTGACTTTC.

The chain uses TRBV28 and TRBJ2-1; TRBD2 matches 11 bases. The V gene end was trimmed by 5 bases and the J gene end by 6 bases; junction bases not matched to a gene: 12. There are 17 residues in the CDR3. The germline V gene has CDR1 MDHEN and CDR2 SYDVKM. The DNA for the CDR3 is TGTGCCAGCAGTCTCTCCAGGGTAGCGGGAGGGCTCAATGAGCAGTTCTTC. Amino acids: CASSLSRVAGGLNEQFF.

This clone appeared a few times. The chain combines TRBV18 with TRBJ1-6; D is perhaps TRBD1 (5 bases). Germline V gives CDR1 KGHSH, CDR2 LQKENI. The CDR3 consists of 13 residues. V lost 6 bases and J 15 bases, leaving 18 bases between the germline ends. For the CDR3, the DNA is TGTGCCAGCTCTCCCGGGCAGCGCCAGGGCCTCCACTTT. Residues: CASSPGQRQGLHF.

V and J are TRBV2 and TRBJ1-1; no firm D call. Per the germline V gene, CDR1 is SNHLY and CDR2 is FYNNEI. CDR3 length equals 14 residues. Deletions cut 4 bases from V and 2 bases from J, with 11 bases between. The CDR3 nucleotides are TGTGCCAGCAGTGGGTCTGAGGCAAACACTGAAGCTTTCTTT. Protein sequence: CASSGSEANTEAFF.

This chain connects TRBV28 to TRBJ2-7; 8 nucleotides line up with TRBD2. Germline CDR1 reads MDHEN; CDR2 reads SYDVKM. The J segment lost 2 bases and the V segment lost 4 bases, leaving 7 bases of the junction unmatched. The CDR3 totals 15 residues. CDR3 protein: CASSSPPGGAYEQYF. In DNA, the CDR3 is TGTGCCAGCAGTTCCCCCCCGGGGGGGGCCTACGAGCAGTACTTC. Full variable domain (remainder filled in from reference TRBV28 and TRBJ2-7): DVKVTQSSRYLVKRTGEKVFLECVQDMDHENMFWYRQDPGLGLRLIYFSYDVKMKEKGDIPEGYSVSREKKERFSLILESASTNQTSMYLCASSSPPGGAYEQYFGPGTRLTVT.

The chain joins TRBV10-3 to TRBJ2-3, with TRBD1 as a possible D gene (6 bases). This CDR3 has 14 residues. The germline CDR1 and CDR2 sequences are ENHRY and SYGVKD. The V end lost 4 bases, the J end lost 3 bases, and 11 bases lay between the germline ends. CDR3 nucleotide sequence: TGTGCCATCAGTGGGCGACAGGAGACAGATACGCAGTATTTT. The encoded protein is CAISGRQETDTQYF.

V usage is TRBV12-3 or TRBV12-4 and J usage is TRBJ1-5; D is unresolved. This CDR3 region has 13 residues. V lost 6 bases and J lost 0, with 6 bases in between. The CDR3 region is CASSFYSNQPQHF. CDR3 bases: TGTGCCAGCAGCTTCTATAGCAATCAGCCCCAGCATTTT.

The chain combines TRBV4-1 with TRBJ2-7, with 12 bases matching TRBD2. Germline V gives CDR1 MGHRA, CDR2 YSYEKL. V was clipped by 0 bases and J by 4 bases; unmatched bases: 13. This CDR3 has 19 amino acids. In DNA, the CDR3 is TGCGCCAGCAGCCAAGATACGGATAGTAGGACTAGCGGGACATACGAGCAGTACTTC. It encodes CASSQDTDSRTSGTYEQYF.

The chain carries TRBV28 and TRBJ1-5, with 8 bases lining up with TRBD1. Per germline, CDR1 MDHEN and CDR2 SYDVKM. The V segment lost 3 bases and the J segment 6 bases; nucleotides outside the gene matches: 13. This CDR3 contains 17 residues. The CDR3 DNA follows: TGTGCCAGCAGTTTCTTGGGACAGGTAGCAAGGGTTCAGCCCCAGCATTTT. Translating it yields CASSFLGQVARVQPQHF.